This entry features one T cell receptor beta chain sequence. The method was immunoSEQ multiplex PCR; TCRdb's version includes in-frame clones alone and lacks a portion of them. Of 110,000 to 150,000 clones listed, roughly 84% are singletons. V lost 6 bases and J lost 7; bases outside the gene matches: 9. This CDR3 comprises 15 residues. Germline values: CDR1 LNHDA, CDR2 SQIVND (reference sequence). These data originate in a study of blood T cell repertoires in COVID-19. The sequenced sample consisted of peripheral blood. The receptor was isolated from a human donor in a cohort sampled during active COVID-19. The rearrangement links TRBV19 to TRBJ2-1; 10 bases fit TRBD1. CDR3 loop: CASRWAGTGVNEQFF. The CDR3 DNA reads as TGTGCCAGTAGGTGGGCCGGGACAGGGGTTAATGAGCAGTTCTTC.